These 14 T cell receptor beta chains were all obtained from the same sample, sequenced in a study of neurological immune-mediated disorders. One entry per CDR3 protein results from TCRdb running MiXCR on the 5' RACE reads. The profile shows around 90,000 distinct CDR3 sequences, less than 15% of them singletons. The time point here: longitudinal time-point 2. Input material: PBMCs. The receptors stem from a female donor with HTLV-1-associated myelopathy (HAM/TSP).

At least ten counts were recorded for this clonotype. This sequence joins TRBV7-2 and TRBJ2-5; TRBD2 might be the D (6 bases). Germline CDR1 is SGHTA and CDR2 is FQGNSA. This CDR3 spans 15 amino acids. V shed 5 bases and J shed 5 bases, with 18 bases lying between them. The CDR3 nucleotides are TGTGCCAGCAGCGGGCACGGGACTTCAGAGGAGACCCAGTACTTC. This translates into CASSGHGTSEETQYF. Full variable domain (missing parts from reference TRBV7-2 and TRBJ2-5): GAGVSQSPSNKVTEKGKDVELRCDPISGHTALYWYRQSLGQGLEFLIYFQGNSAPDKSGLPSDRFSAERTGGSVSTLTIQRTQQEDSAVYLCASSGHGTSEETQYFGPGTRLLVL.

Regarding this clonotype: A much larger clone lies a single base off, so this may be a read error. The CDR3 is CASSRGEDQPQHF. CDR3 DNA sequence: TGTGCCAGCAGCCGGGGGGAGGATCAGCCCCAGCATTTT. This chain uses TRBV7-9 with TRBJ1-5; D is perhaps TRBD1 (5 bases). Trimming removed 5 bases from V and 5 bases from J, with 10 bases in between. In germline, CDR1 is SEHNR, CDR2 FQNEAQ (reference sequence). The CDR3 has 13 amino acids.

At least ten counts were recorded for this clonotype. This sequence joins TRBV5-1 and TRBJ2-3; D remains ambiguous. Germline loops: CDR1 SGHRS, CDR2 YFSETQ. V lost 0 bases to trimming and J lost 4 bases, with 12 bases between them. The CDR3 runs 15 residues. The CDR3 nucleotides are TGCGCCAGCAGCTTGGATAGACCCGCTGCAGATACGCAGTATTTT. Amino acids: CASSLDRPAADTQYF.

This clonotype was seen ten or more times. The V call is TRBV10-3, the J call TRBJ2-3, with 8 bases lining up with TRBD1. V was pared by 9 bases and J by 5 bases, with 7 bases of the junction left unmatched. This CDR3 has 13 residues. Germline V CDR1 and CDR2: ENHRY, SYGVKD. As DNA, the CDR3 is TGTGCCATAGAAGGGACAGGTAGAGATACGCAGTATTTT. Amino acid sequence: CAIEGTGRDTQYF.

The chain combines TRBV7-8 with TRBJ2-2; D gene ambiguous. The V and J ends lost 5 bases and 0 bases respectively, with 13 bases between them. Looked up from germline, CDR1 is SGHVS and CDR2 is FQNEAQ. This CDR3 spans 16 amino acids. The DNA for the CDR3 is TGTGCCAGCAGCATTCAGACCGGATCGAACACCGGGGAGCTGTTTTTT. Its protein is CASSIQTGSNTGELFF.

This clonotype was seen many times. The chain carries TRBV5-1 and TRBJ2-3; 8 nucleotides align to TRBD2. Trimming removed 0 bases from V and 3 bases from J; junction bases left unmatched: 3. In germline, CDR1 is SGHRS, CDR2 YFSETQ. The CDR3 length is 15 residues. CDR3: CASSLEGGRTDTQYF. The CDR3 bases are TGCGCCAGCAGCTTGGAGGGCGGGAGGACAGATACGCAGTATTTT.

At least ten counts were recorded for this clonotype. The CDR3, as DNA: TGCGCCAGCAGCTTGGTGGCAGGGAGCTCCTACAATGAGCAGTTCTTC. This encodes CASSLVAGSSYNEQFF. This chain uses TRBV5-1 with TRBJ2-1, with D perhaps given as TRBD1 or TRBD2 (5 bases each). Germline-derived CDR1 and CDR2 are SGHRS and YFSETQ. Deletions cut 0 bases from V and 0 bases from J, with 10 bases between. The CDR3 is 16 residues long.

This clonotype has a count of ten or more. This sequence joins TRBV7-9 and TRBJ2-3; D unclear. This CDR3 is 13 amino acids long. The germline V and J ends were trimmed by 2 bases and 5 bases, with 8 bases remaining between them. CDR1 SEHNR and CDR2 FQNEAQ come from the germline V gene (reference sequence). CDR3: CASSLPPGDTQYF. The CDR3 DNA follows: TGTGCCAGCAGCTTACCCCCAGGAGATACGCAGTATTTT.

In this sample, this clonotype turned up many times. The chain is built from TRBV7-9 and TRBJ2-7; D may be TRBD1 (6 bases). V dropped 4 bases and J dropped 0 bases, with 7 bases sitting between them. Looked up from germline, CDR1 is SEHNR and CDR2 is FQNEAQ (reference sequence). The CDR3 extends over 13 amino acids. The CDR3 nucleotides read TGTGCCAGCAGCTCACAGGGCTCCTACGAGCAGTACTTC. Translating gives CASSSQGSYEQYF.

This clonotype appeared many times. The chain joins TRBV10-3 to TRBJ2-3; TRBD2 is a possible D gene (7 bases). The length of the CDR3 is 15 residues. Germline V gene lookup returns CDR1 ENHRY and CDR2 SYGVKD. Trimming took off 4 bases at V and 0 bases at J, with 11 bases between the two ends. CDR3 nucleotide sequence: TGTGCCATCAGTGTGGGCGGGGGCAGCACAGATACGCAGTATTTT. This translates into CAISVGGGSTDTQYF.

The sample holds many counts of this clonotype. V and J are TRBV20-1 and TRBJ2-7, with 14 bases fitting TRBD2. CDR1 is DFQATT and CDR2 is SNEGSKA in the germline V gene (reference sequence). Unmatched junction bases numbered 9, after V lost 5 bases and J lost 0 bases. CDR3 length equals 17 residues. In DNA, the CDR3 is TGCAGTGCTCCTGGGGGGACTAGCGGGGGAAGCTCCTACGAGCAGTACTTC. It translates to CSAPGGTSGGSSYEQYF.

This clonotype was seen repeatedly, ten times or more. The chain uses TRBV4-1 and TRBJ1-5; the D is unclear. The germline V and J ends were trimmed by 1 base and 7 bases, with 23 bases remaining between them. This CDR3 has 18 residues. The germline V gene encodes CDR1 MGHRA and CDR2 YSYEKL. CDR3 in DNA: TGCGCCAGCAGCCAAGTCTCCTGGGATTTTAGGTCGGGACAGCCCCAGCATTTT. It yields the protein CASSQVSWDFRSGQPQHF.

This clonotype was counted at least ten times. This chain uses TRBV5-1 with TRBJ2-2, with D unresolved. Germline V gene sequence: CDR1 SGHRS, CDR2 YFSETQ. Deletions cut 0 bases from V and 7 bases from J, with 13 bases between. The CDR3 is 15 residues long. The CDR3 loop reads CASSLAGFEIGELFF. CDR3 nucleotide sequence: TGCGCCAGCAGCTTGGCGGGTTTCGAAATCGGGGAGCTGTTTTTT. The full variable domain, in which reference TRBV5-1 and TRBJ2-2 provide the parts outside the CDR3, is KAGVTQTPRYLIKTRGQQVTLSCSPISGHRSVSWYQQTPGQGLQFLFEYFSETQRNKGNFPGRFSGRQFSNSRSEMNVSTLELGDSALYLCASSLAGFEIGELFFGEGSRLTVL.

In this sample, this clonotype turned up many times. J is TRBJ2-1 and V is TRBV5-1, with 9 bases lining up with TRBD2. Germline loops: CDR1 SGHRS, CDR2 YFSETQ. V shed 4 bases and J 7 bases; nucleotides not matched to a gene: 6. CDR3 size: 14 residues. CDR3 in amino acids: CASSGGGAGNEQFF. The CDR3 DNA reads as TGCGCCAGCAGCGGCGGGGGGGCGGGGAATGAGCAGTTCTTC. Looking up the rest from reference TRBV5-1 and TRBJ2-1 gives the full variable domain: KAGVTQTPRYLIKTRGQQVTLSCSPISGHRSVSWYQQTPGQGLQFLFEYFSETQRNKGNFPGRFSGRQFSNSRSEMNVSTLELGDSALYLCASSGGGAGNEQFFGPGTRLTVL.